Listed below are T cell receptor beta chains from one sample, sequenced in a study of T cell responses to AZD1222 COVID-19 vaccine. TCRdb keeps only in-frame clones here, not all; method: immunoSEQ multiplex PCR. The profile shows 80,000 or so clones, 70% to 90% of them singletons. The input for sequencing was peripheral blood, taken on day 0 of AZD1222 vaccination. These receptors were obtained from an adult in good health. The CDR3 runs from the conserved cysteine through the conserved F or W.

cdr3_aa: CASSWTGVTEAFF; v_call: TRBV5-8; j_call: TRBJ1-1
cdr3_aa: CASRGPGRVAKNIQYF; v_call: TRBV5-6; j_call: TRBJ2-4
cdr3_aa: CASSLGGGRSTDTQYF; v_call: TRBV7-2; j_call: TRBJ2-3
cdr3_aa: CASSARAVLTDTQYF; v_call: TRBV7-2; j_call: TRBJ2-3
cdr3_aa: CASSKVERVETQYF; v_call: TRBV21-1; j_call: TRBJ2-5
cdr3_aa: CASSDRDRTPYEQYF; v_call: TRBV7-9; j_call: TRBJ2-7
cdr3_aa: CARTANTGELFF; v_call: TRBV10-1; j_call: TRBJ2-2
cdr3_aa: CASSPGTSGNPSTDTQYF; v_call: TRBV6-6; j_call: TRBJ2-3
cdr3_aa: CALQGNEAFF; v_call: TRBV30; j_call: TRBJ1-1
cdr3_aa: CASSLVQRSTDTQYF; v_call: TRBV5-1; j_call: TRBJ2-3
cdr3_aa: CASSQAPRQGGHNEQFF; v_call: TRBV14; j_call: TRBJ2-1
cdr3_aa: CASASNYGYTF; v_call: TRBV5-1; j_call: TRBJ1-2
cdr3_aa: CASSYDRDSEKLFF; v_call: TRBV6-5; j_call: TRBJ1-4
cdr3_aa: CASSLGSRNYGYTF; v_call: TRBV7-9; j_call: TRBJ1-2
cdr3_aa: CASRLHTGKGNTIYF; v_call: TRBV6-5; j_call: TRBJ1-3
cdr3_aa: CSVEDSHRANYGYTF; v_call: TRBV29-1; j_call: TRBJ1-2
cdr3_aa: CASSPRGRGGYTF; v_call: TRBV18; j_call: TRBJ1-2
cdr3_aa: CASSLQTYEQYF; v_call: TRBV12-3/TRBV12-4; j_call: TRBJ2-7
cdr3_aa: CATSESDRAGYTF; v_call: TRBV24-1; j_call: TRBJ1-2
cdr3_aa: CASSQDPTSGTYNEQFF; v_call: TRBV4-1; j_call: TRBJ2-1